The subject of this entry is one T cell receptor beta chain. The CDR3 length is 17 residues. Germline CDR1 reads SNHLY; CDR2 reads FYNNEI. The V and J ends lost 6 bases and 2 bases, in that order; junction bases with no gene match: 12. The data belong to a study of technical replicates of blood from a handful of donors. Repertoires were generated with immunoSEQ multiplex PCR, while TCRdb's copy carries only in-frame clones and drops some. This sample has about 63,000 clones, with around 86% found just once. This receptor was obtained from a human donor in good health. Some clones in this sample may be carry-over from other donors' samples. The rearrangement uses TRBV2 and TRBJ1-5; 8 bases align to TRBD1. Sequencing was done on a sample of PBMCs. This CDR3 reads CASRDREGIFGNQPQHF. CDR3 nucleotides: TGTGCCAGCAGGGACAGGGAGGGGATTTTTGGCAATCAGCCCCAGCATTTT.